Below, one T cell receptor beta chain is given with its context. Original methodology: By means of reference gene primer amplification, nucleated cell counts were estimated. The table came from immunoSEQ multiplex PCR; TCRdb's copy has only in-frame clones and leaves some out. V and J calls and clone size are copied from that table; D and trimming were computed from the DNA. The repertoire has some 120,000 clones, 85% to 90% of them found once; the top ten carry approximately 30%. These data belong to a study of blood T cell repertoires in COVID-19. Study overall: Samples came from the United States, Italy and Spain, spanning acute and convalescent COVID-19. T cells, B-cell-depleted T cells, or PBMCs supplied cDNA or gDNA.

V was clipped by 4 bases and J by 0 bases; unmatched bases: 5. Looked up from germline, CDR1 is SGHDN and CDR2 is FVKESK. The CDR3 length is 15 residues. Sequencing was done on a sample of peripheral blood. The chain is built from TRBV14 and TRBJ2-7, with 8 bases aligning to TRBD2. The source of this sequence is a woman older than 75 with acute or convalescent COVID-19. As DNA, the CDR3 is TGTGCCAGCAGCCGAAATACTAGCGGCTCCTACGAGCAGTACTTC. Encoded protein: CASSRNTSGSYEQYF.